Below, 7 T cell receptor beta chains from the same sample are listed, as sequenced in a study of blood T cell repertoires in COVID-19. Measured with immunoSEQ multiplex PCR; TCRdb has only the in-frame clones, and not every one. The sample lists under 200,000 clones; roughly 80% were seen once. Source material: peripheral blood. All receptors come from an elderly woman with acute or convalescent COVID-19.

This chain uses TRBV19 with TRBJ2-3, with D possibly matching TRBD2 (5 bases). CDR1 is LNHDA and CDR2 is SQIVND in the germline V gene (reference sequence). There are 14 residues in the CDR3. V was cut by 1 base and J by 5 bases, with 10 bases left in between. CDR3 amino acids: CASSIGWAGDTQYF. DNA for the CDR3: TGTGCCAGTAGTATAGGTTGGGCGGGAGATACGCAGTATTTT.

This clone was counted between two and nine times. The CDR3 loop reads CASSGGSTSGNTIYF. In DNA form, the CDR3 reads TGTGCCAGCAGCGGCGGCAGCACCTCTGGAAACACCATATATTTT. The J gene is TRBJ1-3, the V gene TRBV6-5, with no clear D. Germline loops: CDR1 MNHEY, CDR2 SVGAGI. The V end lost 6 bases, the J end lost 0 bases, and 12 bases lay between the germline ends. This CDR3 has 15 amino acids.

V gene TRBV10-3 combines with J gene TRBJ2-3, with 15 bases aligning to TRBD2. The CDR3 length is 20 residues. With 3 bases clipped from V and 7 bases from J, the junction kept 17 bases outside the gene matches. The germline V gene has CDR1 ENHRY and CDR2 SYGVKD. The DNA for the CDR3 is TGTGCCATCAGTGACCCCCCTGGACTAGCGGGGGGGCCATTAGCAAATACGCAGTATTTT. This translates into CAISDPPGLAGGPLANTQYF.

The table lists this clone with a count of one. V gene TRBV7-9 combines with J gene TRBJ2-3; TRBD2 is a possible D gene (6 bases). The V gene's germline CDR1 is SEHNR and CDR2 FQNEAQ (reference sequence). The ends were cut back, 5 bases at V and 6 bases at J, with 9 bases in the middle. This CDR3 has 12 amino acids. In DNA, the CDR3 is TGTGCCAGCAGCGGGACTCCTGATACGCAGTATTTT. It encodes CASSGTPDTQYF.

The gene calls are TRBV7-2 and TRBJ2-3; maybe TRBD2 (6 bases). There are 14 residues in the CDR3. With 3 bases removed from V and 5 bases from J, the gap between germline ends came to 12 bases. Germline V gene lookup returns CDR1 SGHTA and CDR2 FQGNSA. CDR3 nucleotide sequence: TGTGCCAGCAGCTTGACGGGAGCGGGAGATACGCAGTATTTT. Its translation: CASSLTGAGDTQYF.

V and J are TRBV18 and TRBJ2-7; perhaps TRBD2 as D (6 bases). The V end lost 3 bases, the J end lost 6 bases, and 18 bases lay between the germline ends. Germline lookup yields CDR1 KGHSH and CDR2 LQKENI. The CDR3 consists of 15 residues. The chain's CDR3 is CASSPSRGDWSEQYF. The CDR3 DNA follows: TGTGCCAGCTCACCTTCTCGAGGGGACTGGAGCGAGCAGTACTTC.

CDR3 region: CASSFLSYNSPLHF. DNA for the CDR3: TGTGCCAGCAGCTTTCTCTCCTATAATTCACCCCTCCACTTT. The chain recombines TRBV5-8 with TRBJ1-6; D unresolved. V lost 2 bases to trimming and J lost 0 bases, with 3 bases between them. Germline CDR1 reads SGHTS; CDR2 reads YDEGEE. CDR3 length: 14 amino acids.